This TCR beta chain was profiled in a study of blood T cells in healthy people across ages. The length of the CDR3 is 15 residues. V dropped 6 bases and J dropped 5; count of bases not matched to a gene: 11. The germline V gene encodes CDR1 SEHNR and CDR2 FQNEAQ (reference sequence). A J-beta primer mix and a sample-barcoded 5' primer were used in a second PCR of about 7 to 12 cycles. Each CDR3 protein gets one entry after TCRdb re-called the 5' RACE reads with MiXCR. The table records more than 800,000 distinct CDR3 sequences, about 30% of them present only once. Whole-study results and caveats: Changes in expanded clonotypes were possibly confounded, as the CMV status of donors was unknown.

Only a few counts were recorded for this clonotype. Antigen: not known. This TCR was sampled from a woman older than 75 in good health. The V and J genes are TRBV7-9 and TRBJ2-7; 9 bases are shared with TRBD1. The sample consisted of blood. This CDR3 is CASRESGTGNDEQYF. CDR3 DNA sequence: TGTGCCAGCAGAGAGTCCGGGACAGGGAACGACGAGCAGTACTTC.